This T cell receptor (beta chain) appears in the sequencing data of a study of Tregs in tolerant kidney transplant recipients. Study observations and caveats: Biological reproducibility was not directly addressed, but technical replication error appeared minimal.

The germline CDR1 and CDR2 sequences are SGHRS and YFSETQ. Deletions cut 0 bases from V and 2 bases from J, with 11 bases between. CDR3 size: 15 residues. Notes on this clone: Antigen unknown.

Assay used: immunoSEQ multiplex PCR; TCRdb lists only in-frame clones, some missing. The sample yields about 240,000 clones, 84% seen once. Sequencing input: CD4+ T cells from blood. The chain is built from TRBV5-1 and TRBJ1-1; D is perhaps TRBD1 (5 bases). The clonotype was recovered from a human donor in good health. Here the CDR3 reads CASSLATTANTEAFF. The DNA of the CDR3 is TGCGCCAGCAGCTTGGCTACGACAGCTAACACTGAAGCTTTCTTT.